This TCR beta chain appears in the sequencing data of a study of cytomegalovirus exposure and HLA in healthy donors. Both 60 Vbeta primers and 13 Jbeta primers went into the PCR. The table came from immunoSEQ multiplex PCR; TCRdb's copy has only in-frame clones and leaves some out. In the table there are 170,000 or so clones, under 85% of which are singletons. The CDR3 has 12 amino acids. Germline CDR1 LNHDA, CDR2 SQIVND (reference sequence). Trimming pared 9 bases from V and 8 bases from J, leaving 16 bases between. The V call is TRBV19, the J call TRBJ1-2, with D perhaps matching TRBD1 (6 bases). The sequence came from a man aged 18 to 29 in good health and CMV-seronegative. Sequencing used PBMCs. CDR3 sequence reads: CASLGGAGGYTF. CDR3 nucleotides: TGTGCCAGCTTGGGGGGGGCAGGGGGCTACACCTTC. The entire variable domain, with the rest obtained from reference TRBV19 and TRBJ1-2, is as follows: DGGITQSPKYLFRKEGQNVTLSCEQNLNHDAMYWYRQDPGQGLRLIYYSQIVNDFQKGDIAEGYSVSREKKESFPLTVTSAQKNPTAFYLCASLGGAGGYTFGSGTRLTVV.